These 9 T cell receptor beta chains were sequenced from one sample in a study of control samples from healthy donors and cancer patients. TCRdb's copy holds only in-frame clones and misses some; the assay was immunoSEQ multiplex PCR. The sample yields 46,000 or so clones, roughly nine tenths seen once. Sequences were obtained from PBMCs. The receptors were gathered from a man aged 30-40 years with colorectal cancer.

The chain has TRBV4-3 and TRBJ2-3; 8 positions agree with TRBD2. V was pared by 0 bases and J by 2 bases, with 10 bases of the junction left unmatched. This CDR3 contains 18 residues. Germline CDR1 is LGHNA and CDR2 is YSLEER. The DNA of the CDR3 is TGCGCCAGCAGCCAAGATGGTTCCAGCGGGGGCACCACAGATACGCAGTATTTT. This gives the protein CASSQDGSSGGTTDTQYF.

The chain recombines TRBV3-1 (or the pseudogene TRBV3-2) with TRBJ1-2; 9 bases are a match to TRBD1. Germline V lookup: CDR1 LGHDT, CDR2 YNNKEL (reference sequence). The CDR3 totals 15 residues. V lost 3 bases, J lost 8 bases, and 10 bases stayed unmatched. The CDR3 DNA reads TGTGCCAGCAGCCATACCCAACAGGGGGCGCGAGGCTACACCTTC. This gives the protein CASSHTQQGARGYTF.

The chain is built from TRBV10-2 and TRBJ1-6; D call uncertain. V lost 3 bases to trimming and J lost 4 bases, with 7 bases between them. This CDR3 contains 14 residues. CDR1 WSHSY and CDR2 SAAADI come from the germline V gene. The DNA for the CDR3 is TGCGCCAGCAGTGAAGCCAGTTATAATTCACCCCTCCACTTT. This gives the protein CASSEASYNSPLHF.

The chain is built from TRBV11-2 and TRBJ2-1; 10 nucleotides align to TRBD2. CDR1 is SGHAT, CDR2 FQNNGV, per germline. V was clipped by 0 bases and J by 8 bases; unmatched bases: 7. The CDR3 has 16 residues. The DNA of the CDR3 is TGTGCCAGCAGCTTAGATGGGCTAGCGGGGGTGGATGAGCAGTTCTTC. Its protein product is CASSLDGLAGVDEQFF.

The genes are TRBV6-5 and TRBJ1-2; perhaps TRBD1 as D (5 bases). CDR1 and CDR2 from the germline V gene are MNHEY and SVGAGI. This CDR3 region has 13 residues. The V end was cut by 7 bases, the J end by 3 bases, with 12 bases between. DNA of the CDR3: TGTGCCAGCACTAAAGGCAGGGACTATGGCTACACCTTC. Translated: CASTKGRDYGYTF.

The table lists this clone with a count of one. The chain employs TRBV7-9 and TRBJ2-7; D is tentatively TRBD1 or TRBD2 (5 bases each). The CDR3 covers 15 residues. Germline V lookup: CDR1 SEHNR, CDR2 FQNEAQ (reference sequence). V shed 1 base and J shed 4 bases, with 14 bases lying between them. The CDR3 loop reads CASSLVGGGAYEQYF. The CDR3, as DNA: TGTGCCAGCAGCTTAGTTGGTGGGGGTGCTTACGAGCAGTACTTC. Full variable domain (missing parts from reference TRBV7-9 and TRBJ2-7): DTGVSQNPRHKITKRGQNVTFRCDPISEHNRLYWYRQTLGQGPEFLTYFQNEAQLEKSRLLSDRFSAERPKGSFSTLEIQRTEQGDSAMYLCASSLVGGGAYEQYFGPGTRLTVT.

V gene TRBV27 combines with J gene TRBJ2-1, with a possible D match to TRBD2 (6 bases). V was trimmed by 6 bases and J by 4 bases, leaving 13 bases between them. CDR3 length: 14 residues. Germline V gene data show CDR1 as MNHEY and CDR2 as SMNVEV (reference sequence). CDR3 bases: TGTGCCAGCAGCCGACTAGACTCATACAATGAGCAGTTCTTC. Translating it yields CASSRLDSYNEQFF.

V usage is TRBV5-1 and J usage is TRBJ1-1, with TRBD1 as a possible D gene (5 bases). V was trimmed by 2 bases and J by 0 bases, leaving 14 bases between them. CDR1 SGHRS and CDR2 YFSETQ come from the germline V gene. The CDR3 runs to 16 residues. The CDR3 reads CASSFGSNRMNTEAFF. CDR3 sequence (DNA): TGCGCCAGCAGCTTCGGGTCGAACAGGATGAACACTGAAGCTTTCTTT.

V gene TRBV7-8 combines with J gene TRBJ2-7, with 8 bases that match TRBD1. The CDR3 is 12 residues long. The germline CDR1 and CDR2 sequences are SGHVS and FQNEAQ. V lost 5 bases, J lost 6 bases, and 3 bases stayed unmatched. CDR3 nucleotide sequence: TGTGCCAGCAGCCTGGGACAGGCCGAGCAGTACTTC. Protein sequence: CASSLGQAEQYF.